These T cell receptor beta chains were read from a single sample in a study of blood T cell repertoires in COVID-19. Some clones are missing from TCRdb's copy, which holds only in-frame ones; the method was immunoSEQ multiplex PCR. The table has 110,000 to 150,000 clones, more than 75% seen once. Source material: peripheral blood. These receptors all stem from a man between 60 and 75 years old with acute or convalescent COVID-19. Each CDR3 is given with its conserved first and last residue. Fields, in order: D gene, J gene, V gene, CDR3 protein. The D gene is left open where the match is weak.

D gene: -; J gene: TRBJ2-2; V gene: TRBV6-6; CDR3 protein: CASSRLNTGELFF
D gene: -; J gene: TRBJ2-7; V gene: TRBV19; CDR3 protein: CASSTLEGREQYF
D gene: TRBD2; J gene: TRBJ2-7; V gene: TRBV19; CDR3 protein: CASSPITSGSYEQYF
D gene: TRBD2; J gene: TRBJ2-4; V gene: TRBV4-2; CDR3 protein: CASSQDYVIAGERNIQYF
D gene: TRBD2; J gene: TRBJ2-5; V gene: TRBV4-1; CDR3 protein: CASSQSRLAGDGETQYF
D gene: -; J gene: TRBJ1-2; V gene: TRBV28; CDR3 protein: CASSSGGLYGYTF
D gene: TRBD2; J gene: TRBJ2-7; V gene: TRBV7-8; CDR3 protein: CASSFTSGSPEWYF
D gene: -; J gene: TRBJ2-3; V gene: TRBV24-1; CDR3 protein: CATSDFAREADTQYF
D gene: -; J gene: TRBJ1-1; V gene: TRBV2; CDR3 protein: CASRVLRGNTEAFF
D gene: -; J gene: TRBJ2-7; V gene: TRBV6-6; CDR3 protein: CASSTTYEQYF
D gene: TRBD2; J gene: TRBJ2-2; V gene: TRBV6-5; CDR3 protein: CASNRLAGNTGELFF
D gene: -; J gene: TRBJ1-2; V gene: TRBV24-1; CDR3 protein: CATSDLQGGYTF
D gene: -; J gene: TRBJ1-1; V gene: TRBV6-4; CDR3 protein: CASSDNSLNTEAFF
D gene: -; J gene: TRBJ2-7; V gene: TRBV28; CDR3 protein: CASSFSSNEQYF
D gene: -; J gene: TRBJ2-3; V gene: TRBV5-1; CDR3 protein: CASSSRTDTQYF
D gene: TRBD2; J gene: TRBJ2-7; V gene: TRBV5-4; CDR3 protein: CASSLAGGAREQYF
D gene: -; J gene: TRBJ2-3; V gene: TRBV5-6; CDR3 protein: CASSQWGADTQYF
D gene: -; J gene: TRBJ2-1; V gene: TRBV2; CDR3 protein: CASSGIARVSYNEQFF
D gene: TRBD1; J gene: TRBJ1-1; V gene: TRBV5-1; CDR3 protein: CASSSMGQGYTEAFF
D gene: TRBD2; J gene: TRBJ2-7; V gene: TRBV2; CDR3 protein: CASRDTSGYGSYEQYF
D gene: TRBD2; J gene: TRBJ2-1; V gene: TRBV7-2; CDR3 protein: CASSLAGGSVGEQFF
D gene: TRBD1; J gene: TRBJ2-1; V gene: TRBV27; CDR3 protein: CASSLQGPWGQVPWDEQFF
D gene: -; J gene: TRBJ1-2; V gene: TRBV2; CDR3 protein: CAIGTGGFYGYTF
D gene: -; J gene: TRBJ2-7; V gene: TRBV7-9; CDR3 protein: CASSLGSAGGYEQYF
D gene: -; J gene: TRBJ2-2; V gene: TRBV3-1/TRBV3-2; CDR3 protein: CASSQGLAEGTGELFF
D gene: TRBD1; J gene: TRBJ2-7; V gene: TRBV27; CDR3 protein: CASSMTGGNTYEQYF
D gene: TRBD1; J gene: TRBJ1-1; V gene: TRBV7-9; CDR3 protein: CASSLRPPDRDRAEAFF
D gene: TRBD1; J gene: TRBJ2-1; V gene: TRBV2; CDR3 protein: CASIPQGLGEQFF
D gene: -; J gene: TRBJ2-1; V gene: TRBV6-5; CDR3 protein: CASGYNRGGNEQFF
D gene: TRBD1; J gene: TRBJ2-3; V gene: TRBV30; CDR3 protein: CAWTRGRARDLLSTQYF
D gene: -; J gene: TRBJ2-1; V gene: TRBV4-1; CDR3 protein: CASSHVQGNEQFF
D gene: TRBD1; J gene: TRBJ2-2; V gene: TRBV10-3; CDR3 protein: CAISEGQGNTGELFF
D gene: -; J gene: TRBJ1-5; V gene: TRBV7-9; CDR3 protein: CASSSYRDTQPQHF
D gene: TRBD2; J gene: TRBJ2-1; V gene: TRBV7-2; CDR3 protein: CASSTGTSGYNEQFF
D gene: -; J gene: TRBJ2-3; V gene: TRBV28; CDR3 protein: CAASSSSAASTDTQYF
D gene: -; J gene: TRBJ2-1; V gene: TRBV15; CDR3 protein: CATSARGVSYNEQFF
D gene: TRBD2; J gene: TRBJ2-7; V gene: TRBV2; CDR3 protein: CASKSRGVGSYEQYF
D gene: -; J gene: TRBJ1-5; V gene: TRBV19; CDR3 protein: CASTLIGVRASNQPQHF
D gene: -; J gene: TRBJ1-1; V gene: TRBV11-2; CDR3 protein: CASSEDRPSTEAFF
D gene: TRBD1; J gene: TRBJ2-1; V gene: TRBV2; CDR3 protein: CASSVGQGAYNEQFF
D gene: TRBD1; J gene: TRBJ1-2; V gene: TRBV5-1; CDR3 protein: CASSRIQGAENYGYTF
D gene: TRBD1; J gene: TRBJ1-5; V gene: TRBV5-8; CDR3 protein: CASSSRDRGNQPQHF
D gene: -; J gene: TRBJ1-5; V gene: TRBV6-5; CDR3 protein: CASSPGGDQPQHF
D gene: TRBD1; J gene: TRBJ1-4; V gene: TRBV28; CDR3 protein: CASSPDLDRVKVLHEKLFF
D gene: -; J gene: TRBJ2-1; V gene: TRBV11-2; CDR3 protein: CASSLERESYNEQFF
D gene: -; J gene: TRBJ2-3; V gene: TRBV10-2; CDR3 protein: CASSRTSHSPSTDTQYF
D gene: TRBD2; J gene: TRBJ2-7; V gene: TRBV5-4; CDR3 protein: CASSLAVSGPYEQYF
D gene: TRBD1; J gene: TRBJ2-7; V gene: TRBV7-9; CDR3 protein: CASSVGTDSSYEQYF
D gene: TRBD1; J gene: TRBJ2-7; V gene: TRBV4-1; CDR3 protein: CASSQPGQGFEQYF
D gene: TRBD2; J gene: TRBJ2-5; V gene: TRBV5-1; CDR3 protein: CASGTTKLGETQYF
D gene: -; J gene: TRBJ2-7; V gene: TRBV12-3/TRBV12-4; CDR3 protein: CASSLGGDEQYF
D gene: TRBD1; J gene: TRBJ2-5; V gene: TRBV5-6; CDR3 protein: CASGTGTGLQETQYF
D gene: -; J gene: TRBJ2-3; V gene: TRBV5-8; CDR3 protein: CASRNVATQYF
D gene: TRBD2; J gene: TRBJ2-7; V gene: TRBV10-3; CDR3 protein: CAISGGAGGSYEQYF
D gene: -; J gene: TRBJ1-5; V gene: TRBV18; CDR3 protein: CASSLAQGNQPQHF
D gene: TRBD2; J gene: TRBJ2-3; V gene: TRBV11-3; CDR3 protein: CASSSGTSGSSDTQYF
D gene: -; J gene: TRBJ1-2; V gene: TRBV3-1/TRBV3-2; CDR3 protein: CASSQDQGRGYTF
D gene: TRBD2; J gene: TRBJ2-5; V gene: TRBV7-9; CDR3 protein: CASTEGTSGQETQYF
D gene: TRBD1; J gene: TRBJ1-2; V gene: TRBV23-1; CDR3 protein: CASSQSGDRDNYGYTF